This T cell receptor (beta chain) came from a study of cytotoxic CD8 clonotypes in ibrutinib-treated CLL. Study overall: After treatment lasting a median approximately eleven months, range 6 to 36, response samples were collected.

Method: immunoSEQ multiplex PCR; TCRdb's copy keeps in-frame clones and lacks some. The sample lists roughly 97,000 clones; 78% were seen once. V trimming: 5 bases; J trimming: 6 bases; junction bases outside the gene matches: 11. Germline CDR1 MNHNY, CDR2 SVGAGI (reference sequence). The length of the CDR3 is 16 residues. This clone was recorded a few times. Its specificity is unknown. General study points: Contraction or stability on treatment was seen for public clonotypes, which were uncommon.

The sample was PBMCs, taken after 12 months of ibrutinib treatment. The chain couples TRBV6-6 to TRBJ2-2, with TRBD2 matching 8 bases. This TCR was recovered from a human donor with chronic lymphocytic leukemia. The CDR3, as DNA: TGTGCCAGCAGTCGACCCGGGGGGGGATCGGCCGGGGAGCTGTTTTTT. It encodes CASSRPGGGSAGELFF.